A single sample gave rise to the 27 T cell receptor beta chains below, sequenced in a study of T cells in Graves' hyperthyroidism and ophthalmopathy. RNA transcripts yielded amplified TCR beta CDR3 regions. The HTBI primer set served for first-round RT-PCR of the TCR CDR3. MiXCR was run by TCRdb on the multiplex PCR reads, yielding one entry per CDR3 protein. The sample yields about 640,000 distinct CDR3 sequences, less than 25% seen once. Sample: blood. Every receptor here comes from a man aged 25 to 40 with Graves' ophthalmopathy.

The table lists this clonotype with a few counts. CDR3 region: CASSLVAGVSTGELFF. Written as DNA, the CDR3 is TGTGCCAGCAGCTTAGTTGCGGGAGTATCCACCGGGGAGCTGTTTTTT. V usage is TRBV7-2 and J usage is TRBJ2-2; 7 nucleotides align to TRBD2. The CDR3 contains 16 residues. Germline values: CDR1 SGHTA, CDR2 FQGNSA. V dropped 1 base and J dropped 4; count of bases not matched to a gene: 6.

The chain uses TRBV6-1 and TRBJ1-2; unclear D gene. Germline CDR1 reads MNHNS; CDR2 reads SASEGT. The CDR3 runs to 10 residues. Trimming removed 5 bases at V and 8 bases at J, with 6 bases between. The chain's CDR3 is CASSQPGYTF. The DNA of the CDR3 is TGTGCCAGCAGTCAGCCGGGCTACACCTTC.

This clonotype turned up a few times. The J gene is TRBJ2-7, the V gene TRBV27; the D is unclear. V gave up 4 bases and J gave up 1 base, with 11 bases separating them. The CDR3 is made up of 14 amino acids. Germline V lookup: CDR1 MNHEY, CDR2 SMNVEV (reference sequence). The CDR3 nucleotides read TGTGCCAGCAGTTCTCTGACTCGATCCTACGAGCAGTACTTC. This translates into CASSSLTRSYEQYF.

The CDR3 bases are TGTGCCAGTACCGGGACAGGGTCGTTTTACAATGAGCAGTTCTTC. Its protein product is CASTGTGSFYNEQFF. V gene TRBV27 combines with J gene TRBJ2-1; TRBD1 matches 9 bases. This CDR3 has 15 amino acids. CDR1 and CDR2 (germline): MNHEY, SMNVEV (reference sequence). V lost 9 bases, J lost 4 bases, and 10 bases stayed unmatched.

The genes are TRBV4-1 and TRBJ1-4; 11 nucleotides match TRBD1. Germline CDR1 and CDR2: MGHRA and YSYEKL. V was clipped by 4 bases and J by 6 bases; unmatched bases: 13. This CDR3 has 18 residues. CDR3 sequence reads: CASSRRISTGQGDEKLFF. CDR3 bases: TGCGCCAGCAGCCGGAGGATTTCAACGGGACAGGGGGATGAAAAACTGTTTTTT.

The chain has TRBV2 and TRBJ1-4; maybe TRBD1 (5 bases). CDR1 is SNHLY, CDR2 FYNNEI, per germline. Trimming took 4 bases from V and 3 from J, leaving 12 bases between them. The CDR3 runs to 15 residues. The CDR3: CASSGNRRSNEKLFF. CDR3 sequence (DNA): TGTGCCAGCAGTGGGAACAGGAGATCTAATGAAAAACTGTTTTTT.

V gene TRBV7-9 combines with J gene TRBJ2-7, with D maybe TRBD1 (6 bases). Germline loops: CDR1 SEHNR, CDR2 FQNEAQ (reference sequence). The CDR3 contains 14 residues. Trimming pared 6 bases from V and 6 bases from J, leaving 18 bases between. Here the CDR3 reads CASSMTDRLGEQYF. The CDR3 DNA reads TGTGCCAGCAGTATGACCGACAGGCTTGGCGAGCAGTACTTC.

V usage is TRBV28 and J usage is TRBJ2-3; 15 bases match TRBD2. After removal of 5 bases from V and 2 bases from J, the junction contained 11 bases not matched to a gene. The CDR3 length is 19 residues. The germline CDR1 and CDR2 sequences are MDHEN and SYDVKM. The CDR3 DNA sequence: TGTGCCAGCAGTCCCCGGACTAGCGGGAGGGCCGTCTACACAGATACGCAGTATTTT. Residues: CASSPRTSGRAVYTDTQYF.

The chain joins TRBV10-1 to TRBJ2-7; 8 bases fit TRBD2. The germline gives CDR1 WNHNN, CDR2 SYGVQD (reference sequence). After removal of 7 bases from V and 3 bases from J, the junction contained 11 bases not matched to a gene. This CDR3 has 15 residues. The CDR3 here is CASTGGIPLDYEQYF. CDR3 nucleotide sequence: TGCGCCAGCACGGGAGGGATCCCTTTAGACTACGAGCAGTACTTC.

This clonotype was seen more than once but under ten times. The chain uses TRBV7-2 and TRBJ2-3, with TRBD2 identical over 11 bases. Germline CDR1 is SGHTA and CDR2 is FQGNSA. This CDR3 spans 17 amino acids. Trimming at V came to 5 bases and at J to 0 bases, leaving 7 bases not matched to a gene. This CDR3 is CASSLRTSGYSTDTQYF. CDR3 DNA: TGTGCCAGCAGCCTTCGGACTAGCGGGTATAGCACAGATACGCAGTATTTT. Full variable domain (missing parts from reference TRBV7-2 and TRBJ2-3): GAGVSQSPSNKVTEKGKDVELRCDPISGHTALYWYRQSLGQGLEFLIYFQGNSAPDKSGLPSDRFSAERTGGSVSTLTIQRTQQEDSAVYLCASSLRTSGYSTDTQYFGPGTRLTVL.

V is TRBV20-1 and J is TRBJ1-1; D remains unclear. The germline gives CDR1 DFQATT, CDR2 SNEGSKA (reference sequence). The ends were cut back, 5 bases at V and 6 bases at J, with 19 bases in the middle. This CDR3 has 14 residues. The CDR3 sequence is CSALARMGRAEAFF. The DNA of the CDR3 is TGCAGTGCTCTAGCCCGAATGGGGAGGGCTGAAGCTTTCTTT.

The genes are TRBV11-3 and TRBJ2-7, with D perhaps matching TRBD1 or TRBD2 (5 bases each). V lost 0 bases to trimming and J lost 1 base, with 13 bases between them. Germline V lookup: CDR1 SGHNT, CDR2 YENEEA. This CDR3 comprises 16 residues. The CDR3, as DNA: TGTGCCAGCAGCTTAGAGCCTACTTGGGGGTCCTACGAGCAGTACTTC. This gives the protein CASSLEPTWGSYEQYF.

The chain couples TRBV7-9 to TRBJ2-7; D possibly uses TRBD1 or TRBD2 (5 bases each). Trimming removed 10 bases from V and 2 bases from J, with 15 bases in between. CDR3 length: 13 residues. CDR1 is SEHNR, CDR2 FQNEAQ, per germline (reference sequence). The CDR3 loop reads CATRDDLTYEQYF. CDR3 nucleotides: TGTGCCACAAGGGACGATTTGACCTACGAGCAGTACTTC. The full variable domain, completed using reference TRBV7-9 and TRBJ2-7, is DTGVSQNPRHKITKRGQNVTFRCDPISEHNRLYWYRQTLGQGPEFLTYFQNEAQLEKSRLLSDRFSAERPKGSFSTLEIQRTEQGDSAMYLCATRDDLTYEQYFGPGTRLTVT.

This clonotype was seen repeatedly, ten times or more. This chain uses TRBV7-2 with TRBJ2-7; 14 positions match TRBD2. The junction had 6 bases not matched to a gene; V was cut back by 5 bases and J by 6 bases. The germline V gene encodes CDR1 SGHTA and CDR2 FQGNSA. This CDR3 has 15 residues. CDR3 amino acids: CASSLGLAGGFEQYF. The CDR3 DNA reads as TGTGCCAGCAGCCTCGGACTAGCGGGAGGTTTCGAGCAGTACTTC.

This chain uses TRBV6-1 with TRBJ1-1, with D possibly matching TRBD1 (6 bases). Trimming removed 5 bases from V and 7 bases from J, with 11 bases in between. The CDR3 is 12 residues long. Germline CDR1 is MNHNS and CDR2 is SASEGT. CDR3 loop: CASSTDRFEAFF. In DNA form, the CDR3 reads TGTGCCAGCAGTACGGACAGATTTGAAGCTTTCTTT.

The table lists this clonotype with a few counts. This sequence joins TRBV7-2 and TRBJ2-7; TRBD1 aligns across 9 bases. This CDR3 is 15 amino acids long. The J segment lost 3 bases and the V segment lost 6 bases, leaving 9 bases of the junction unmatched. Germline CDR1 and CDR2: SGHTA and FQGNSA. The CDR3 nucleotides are TGTGCCAGCAGGTCTGACAGGGGGGAAGACTACGAGCAGTACTTC. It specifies CASRSDRGEDYEQYF.

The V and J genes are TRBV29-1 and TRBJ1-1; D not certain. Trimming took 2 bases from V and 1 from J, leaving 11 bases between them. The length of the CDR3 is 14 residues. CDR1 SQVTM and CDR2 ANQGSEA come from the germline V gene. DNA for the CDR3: TGCAGCGTTGAAAGGCGGTGGGGGAACACTGAAGCTTTCTTT. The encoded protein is CSVERRWGNTEAFF.

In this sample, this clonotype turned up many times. CDR3 sequence: CASSFLGKSAYQETQYF. The CDR3 DNA sequence: TGTGCCAGCAGTTTCTTAGGAAAGAGCGCGTACCAAGAGACCCAGTACTTC. This chain joins TRBV28 and TRBJ2-5, with D hard to call. V was cut by 3 bases and J by 0 bases, with 17 bases left in between. The CDR3 runs to 17 residues. CDR1 and CDR2 (germline): MDHEN, SYDVKM. The whole variable domain, remainder taken from reference TRBV28 and TRBJ2-5, is DVKVTQSSRYLVKRTGEKVFLECVQDMDHENMFWYRQDPGLGLRLIYFSYDVKMKEKGDIPEGYSVSREKKERFSLILESASTNQTSMYLCASSFLGKSAYQETQYFGPGTRLLVL.

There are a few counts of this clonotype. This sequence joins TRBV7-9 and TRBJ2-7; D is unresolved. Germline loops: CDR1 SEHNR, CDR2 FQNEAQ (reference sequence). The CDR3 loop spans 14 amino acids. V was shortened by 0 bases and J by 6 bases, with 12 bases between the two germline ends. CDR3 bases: TGTGCCAGCAGCTTAGCGGGCAGCGACGGCGAGCAGTACTTC. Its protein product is CASSLAGSDGEQYF. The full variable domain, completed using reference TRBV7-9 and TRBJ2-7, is DTGVSQNPRHKITKRGQNVTFRCDPISEHNRLYWYRQTLGQGPEFLTYFQNEAQLEKSRLLSDRFSAERPKGSFSTLEIQRTEQGDSAMYLCASSLAGSDGEQYFGPGTRLTVT.

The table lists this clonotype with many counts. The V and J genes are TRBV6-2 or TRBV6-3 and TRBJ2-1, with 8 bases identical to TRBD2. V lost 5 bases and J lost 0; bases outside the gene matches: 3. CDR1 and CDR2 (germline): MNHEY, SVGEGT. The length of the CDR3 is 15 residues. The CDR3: CASSISGVSYNEQFF. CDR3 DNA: TGTGCCAGCAGTATTAGCGGGGTCTCCTACAATGAGCAGTTCTTC.

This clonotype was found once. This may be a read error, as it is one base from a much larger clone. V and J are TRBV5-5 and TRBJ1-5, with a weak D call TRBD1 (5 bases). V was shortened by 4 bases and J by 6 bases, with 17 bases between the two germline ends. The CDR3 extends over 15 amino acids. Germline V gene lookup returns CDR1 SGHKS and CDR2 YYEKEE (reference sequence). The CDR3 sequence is CASSLGVGRTQPQHF. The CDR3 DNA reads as TGTGCCAGCAGCCTGGGGGTAGGGAGGACTCAGCCCCAGCATTTT.

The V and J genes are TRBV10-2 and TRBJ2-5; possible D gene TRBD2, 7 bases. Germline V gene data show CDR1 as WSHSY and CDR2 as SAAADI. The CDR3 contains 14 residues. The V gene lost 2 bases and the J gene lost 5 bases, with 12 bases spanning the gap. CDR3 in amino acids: CASSEIRGGETQYF. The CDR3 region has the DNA TGCGCCAGCAGTGAGATTAGGGGGGGTGAGACCCAGTACTTC.

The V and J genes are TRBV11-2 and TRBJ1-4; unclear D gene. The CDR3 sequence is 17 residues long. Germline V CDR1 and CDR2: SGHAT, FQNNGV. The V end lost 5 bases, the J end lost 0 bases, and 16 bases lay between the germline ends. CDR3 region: CASSPSLRATTNEKLFF. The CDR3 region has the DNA TGTGCCAGCAGCCCTAGTTTAAGGGCCACAACTAATGAAAAACTGTTTTTT.

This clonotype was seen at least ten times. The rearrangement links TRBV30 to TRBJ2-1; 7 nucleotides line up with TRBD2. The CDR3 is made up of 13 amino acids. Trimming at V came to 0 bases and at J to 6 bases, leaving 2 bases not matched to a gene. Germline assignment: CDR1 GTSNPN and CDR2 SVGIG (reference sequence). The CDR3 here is CAWSVGLFNEQFF. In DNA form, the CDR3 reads TGTGCCTGGAGTGTGGGACTATTCAATGAGCAGTTCTTC.

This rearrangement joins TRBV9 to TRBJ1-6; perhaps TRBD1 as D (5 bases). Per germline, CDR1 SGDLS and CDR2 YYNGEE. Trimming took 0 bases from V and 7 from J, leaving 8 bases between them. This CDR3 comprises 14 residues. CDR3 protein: CASSVVDINSPLHF. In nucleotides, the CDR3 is TGTGCCAGCAGCGTAGTGGACATAAATTCACCCCTCCACTTT.

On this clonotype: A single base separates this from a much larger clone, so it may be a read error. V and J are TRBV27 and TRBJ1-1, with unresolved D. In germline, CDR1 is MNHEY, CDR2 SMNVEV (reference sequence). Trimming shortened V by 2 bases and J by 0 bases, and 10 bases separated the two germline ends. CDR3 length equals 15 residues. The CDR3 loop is CASSLESSMNTEAFF. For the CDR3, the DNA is TGTGCCAGCAGTTTAGAGTCGAGCATGAACACTGAAGCTTTCTTT.

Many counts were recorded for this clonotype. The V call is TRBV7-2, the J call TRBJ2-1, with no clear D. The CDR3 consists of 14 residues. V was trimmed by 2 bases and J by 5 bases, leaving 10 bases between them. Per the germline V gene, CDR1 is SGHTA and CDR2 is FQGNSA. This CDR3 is CASSLIGTDNEQFF. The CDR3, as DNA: TGTGCCAGCAGCTTAATAGGAACCGACAATGAGCAGTTCTTC. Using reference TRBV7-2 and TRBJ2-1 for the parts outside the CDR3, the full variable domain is GAGVSQSPSNKVTEKGKDVELRCDPISGHTALYWYRQSLGQGLEFLIYFQGNSAPDKSGLPSDRFSAERTGGSVSTLTIQRTQQEDSAVYLCASSLIGTDNEQFFGPGTRLTVL.